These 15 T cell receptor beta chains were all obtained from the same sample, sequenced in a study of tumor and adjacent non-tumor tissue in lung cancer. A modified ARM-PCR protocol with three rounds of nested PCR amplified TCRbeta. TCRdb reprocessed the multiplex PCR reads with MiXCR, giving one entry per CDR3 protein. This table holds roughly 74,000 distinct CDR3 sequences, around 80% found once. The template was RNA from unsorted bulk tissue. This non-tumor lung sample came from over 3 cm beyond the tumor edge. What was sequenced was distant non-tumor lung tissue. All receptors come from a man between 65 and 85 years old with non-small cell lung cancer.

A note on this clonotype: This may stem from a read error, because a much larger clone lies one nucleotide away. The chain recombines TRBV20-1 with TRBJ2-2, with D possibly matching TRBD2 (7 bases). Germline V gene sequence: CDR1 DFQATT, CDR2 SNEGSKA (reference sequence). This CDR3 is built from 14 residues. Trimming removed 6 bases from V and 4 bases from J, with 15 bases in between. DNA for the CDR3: TGCAGTGCAGAGGGGGGGGGTTCCACCGGGGAGCTGTTTTTT. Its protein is CSAEGGGSTGELFF.

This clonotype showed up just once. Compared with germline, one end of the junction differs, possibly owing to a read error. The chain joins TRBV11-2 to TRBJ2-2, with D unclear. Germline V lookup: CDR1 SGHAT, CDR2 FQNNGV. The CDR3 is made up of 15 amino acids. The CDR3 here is CACSIRHVATGELFF. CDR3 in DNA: TGTGCCTGCAGTATAAGACATGTGGCCACCGGGGAGCTGTTTTTT.

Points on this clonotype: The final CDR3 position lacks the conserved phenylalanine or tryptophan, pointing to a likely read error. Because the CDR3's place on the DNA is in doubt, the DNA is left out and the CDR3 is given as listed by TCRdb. The CDR3: CASSSASRGGYEQYL. The V call is TRBV5-8, the J call TRBJ2-7; TRBD1, the table's D call, was not compared with the DNA. The CDR3 numbers 15 amino acids, ends counted. Germline V gene lookup returns CDR1 SGHTS and CDR2 YDEGEE.

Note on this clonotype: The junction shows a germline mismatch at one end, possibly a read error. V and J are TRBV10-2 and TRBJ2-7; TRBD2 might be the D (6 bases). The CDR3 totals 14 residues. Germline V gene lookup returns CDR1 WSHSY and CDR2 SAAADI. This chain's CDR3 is CTNRQAGTRDEQYF. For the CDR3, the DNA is TGCACCAACAGGCAAGCCGGGACTCGGGACGAGCAGTATTTC.

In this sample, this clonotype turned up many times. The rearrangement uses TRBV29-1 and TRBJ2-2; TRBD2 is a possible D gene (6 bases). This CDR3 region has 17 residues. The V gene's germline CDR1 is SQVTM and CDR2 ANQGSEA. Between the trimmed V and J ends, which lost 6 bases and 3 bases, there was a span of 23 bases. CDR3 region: CSVGGPPLGGDTGELFF. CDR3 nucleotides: TGCAGCGTGGGGGGACCCCCCCTGGGAGGAGACACCGGGGAGCTGTTTTTT.

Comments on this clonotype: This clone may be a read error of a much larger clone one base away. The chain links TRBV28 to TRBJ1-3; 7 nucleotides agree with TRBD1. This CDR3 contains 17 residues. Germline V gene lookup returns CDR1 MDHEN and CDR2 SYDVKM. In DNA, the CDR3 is TGTGTCAGCAGTTCCATGACAGGGTCGAGATCTGGAAACACCATATATTTT. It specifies CVSSSMTGSRSGNTIYF.

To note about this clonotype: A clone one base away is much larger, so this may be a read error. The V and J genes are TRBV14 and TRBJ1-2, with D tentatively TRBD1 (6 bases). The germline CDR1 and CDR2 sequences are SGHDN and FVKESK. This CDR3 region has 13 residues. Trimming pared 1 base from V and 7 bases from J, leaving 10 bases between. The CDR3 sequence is CASSQALRGGYTF. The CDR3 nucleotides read TGTGCCAGCAGCCAAGCTCTCAGGGGTGGCTACACCTTC. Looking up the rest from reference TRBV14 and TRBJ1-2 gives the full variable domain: EAGVTQFPSHSVIEKGQTVTLRCDPISGHDNLYWYRRVMGKEIKFLLHFVKESKQDESGMPNNRFLAERTGGTYSTLKVQPAELEDSGVYFCASSQALRGGYTFGSGTRLTVV.

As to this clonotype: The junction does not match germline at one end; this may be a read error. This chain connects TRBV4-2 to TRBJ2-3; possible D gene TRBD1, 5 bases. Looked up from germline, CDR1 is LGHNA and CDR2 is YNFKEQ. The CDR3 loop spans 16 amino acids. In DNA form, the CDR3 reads TGTGTCAGCAACCAAGGGGCCGGAGTAGCCACAGATACGCAGTATTTT. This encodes CVSNQGAGVATDTQYF.

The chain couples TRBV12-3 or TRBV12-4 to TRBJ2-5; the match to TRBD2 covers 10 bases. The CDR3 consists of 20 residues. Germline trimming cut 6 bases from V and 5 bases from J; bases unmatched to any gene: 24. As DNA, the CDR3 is TGTGCCAGCAGAAACAGCGACCACCCGACTAGCGGGCTTTCCCAGGAGACCCAGTACTTC. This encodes CASRNSDHPTSGLSQETQYF.

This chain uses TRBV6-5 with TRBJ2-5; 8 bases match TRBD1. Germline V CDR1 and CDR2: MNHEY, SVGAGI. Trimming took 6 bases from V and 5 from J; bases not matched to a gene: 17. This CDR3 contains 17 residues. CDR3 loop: CASSTSQRQGYGETQYF. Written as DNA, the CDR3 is TGTGCCAGCAGCACCTCACAACGACAGGGGTATGGGGAGACCCAGTACTTC.

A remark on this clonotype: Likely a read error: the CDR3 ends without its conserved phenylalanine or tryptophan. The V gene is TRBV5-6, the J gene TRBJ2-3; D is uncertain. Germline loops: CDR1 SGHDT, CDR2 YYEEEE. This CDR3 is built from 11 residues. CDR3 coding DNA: TGCGCCAGCAGCTTTGAAGATACGCAGTATTTG. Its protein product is CASSFEDTQYL.

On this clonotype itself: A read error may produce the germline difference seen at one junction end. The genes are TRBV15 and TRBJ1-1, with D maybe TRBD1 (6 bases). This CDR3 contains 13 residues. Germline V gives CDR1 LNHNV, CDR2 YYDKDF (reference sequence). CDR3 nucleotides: TGTGTCACCAGCAGAGATAGTGACAGGGAAGCTTTCTTT. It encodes CVTSRDSDREAFF. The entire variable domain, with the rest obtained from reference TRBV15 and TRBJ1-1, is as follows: DAMVIQNPRYQVTQFGKPVTLSCSQTLNHNVMYWYQQKSSQAPKLLFHYYDKDFNNEADTPDNFQSRRPNTSFCFLDIRSPGLGDTAMYLCVTSRDSDREAFFGQGTRLTVV.

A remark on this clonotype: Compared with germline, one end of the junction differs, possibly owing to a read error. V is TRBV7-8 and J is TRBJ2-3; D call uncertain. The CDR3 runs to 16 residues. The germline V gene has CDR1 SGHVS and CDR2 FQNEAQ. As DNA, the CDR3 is TGTGCAAGCAGCATCTTATTATGGGGAAGCGCAGATACGCAGTATTTT. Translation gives CASSILLWGSADTQYF.

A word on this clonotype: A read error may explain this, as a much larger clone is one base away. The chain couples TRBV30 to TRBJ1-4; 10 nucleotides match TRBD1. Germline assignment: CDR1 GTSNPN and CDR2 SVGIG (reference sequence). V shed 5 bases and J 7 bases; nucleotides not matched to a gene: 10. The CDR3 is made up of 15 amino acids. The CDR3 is CAWAGQGEQGEKLFF. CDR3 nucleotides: TGTGCCTGGGCCGGACAGGGGGAGCAGGGTGAAAAACTGTTTTTT. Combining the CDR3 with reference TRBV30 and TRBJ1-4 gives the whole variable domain SQTIHQWPATLVQPVGSPLSLECTVEGTSNPNLYWYRQAAGRGLQLLFYSVGIGQISSEVPQNLSASRPQDRQFILSSKKLLLSDSGFYLCAWAGQGEQGEKLFFGSGTQLSVL.

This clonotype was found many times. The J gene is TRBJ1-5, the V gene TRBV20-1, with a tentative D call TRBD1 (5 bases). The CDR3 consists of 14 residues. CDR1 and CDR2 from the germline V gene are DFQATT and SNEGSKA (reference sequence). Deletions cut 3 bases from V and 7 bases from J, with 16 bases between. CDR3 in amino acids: CSASHGTGNQPQHF. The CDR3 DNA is TGCAGTGCTAGTCACGGGACGGGGAACCAGCCCCAGCATTTT.